This TCR beta chain is drawn from a study of Graves' ophthalmopathy and Graves' hyperthyroidism. This clonotype was found many times. Its antigen remains unknown. Trimming took 4 bases from V and 6 from J; bases not matched to a gene: 6. The germline V gene encodes CDR1 SGHTA and CDR2 FQGTGA. The CDR3 contains 14 residues. Overall study results and limits: From stable hyperthyroidism, ophthalmopathy was separated by a 13-signature model with 85% to 90% sensitivity and around 80% specificity.

Beta-chain TCR CDR3 regions were amplified from RNA transcripts. Following a first-round RT-PCR that used HTBI primers, a second-round multiplex PCR was carried out. Via MiXCR, TCRdb re-called the multiplex PCR reads, giving one row per CDR3 protein. Of more than 550,000 distinct CDR3 sequences listed, about 41% are singletons. The sample consisted of peripheral blood. The chain couples TRBV7-3 to TRBJ2-7; 10 nucleotides agree with TRBD1. The receptor was isolated from an adult man with Graves' ophthalmopathy. The CDR3, as DNA: TGTGCCAGCAGCTACGGGACAGGGGATTCCGAGCAGTACTTC. Protein: CASSYGTGDSEQYF.